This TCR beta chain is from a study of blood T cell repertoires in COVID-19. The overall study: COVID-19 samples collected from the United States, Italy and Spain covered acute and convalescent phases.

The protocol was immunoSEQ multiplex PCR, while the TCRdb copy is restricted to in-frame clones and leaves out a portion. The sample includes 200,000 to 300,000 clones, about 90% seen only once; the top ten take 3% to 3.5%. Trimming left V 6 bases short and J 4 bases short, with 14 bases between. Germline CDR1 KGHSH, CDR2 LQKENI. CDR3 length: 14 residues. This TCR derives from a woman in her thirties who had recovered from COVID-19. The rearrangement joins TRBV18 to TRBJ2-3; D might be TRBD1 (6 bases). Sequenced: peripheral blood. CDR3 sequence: CASSPTGQSDTQYF. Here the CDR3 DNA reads TGTGCCAGCTCCCCTACCGGACAGTCAGATACGCAGTATTTT.